This TCR beta chain stems from a study of blood T cells in healthy people across ages. Germline V gene data show CDR1 as SGHAT and CDR2 as FQNNGV. This CDR3 is built from 15 residues. With respect to this clonotype: At one of its ends the junction is not consistent with the germline gene, which may arise from a read error.

Then a second PCR, running roughly 7 to 11 cycles, was carried out with a sample-barcoded 5' primer and a J-beta primer mix. Via MiXCR, TCRdb re-called the 5' RACE reads, giving one row per CDR3 protein. The table has just over 800,000 distinct CDR3 sequences, 60% to 80% seen once. The chain couples TRBV11-2 to TRBJ2-2; the D gene is possibly TRBD1 (6 bases). This sequence was found in a man aged 25 to 40 in good health. Sequenced material: blood. The CDR3 nucleotides read TGTGCCTGCAGCAGGGACACCCACGACACCGGGGAGCAGTTTTTT. This sequence encodes CACSRDTHDTGEQFF. Using reference TRBV11-2 and TRBJ2-2 for the parts outside the CDR3, the full variable domain is EAGVAQSPRYKIIEKRQSVAFWCNPISGHATLYWYQQILGQGPKLLIQFQNNGVVDDSQLPKDRFSAERLKGVDSTLKIQPAKLEDSAVYLCACSRDTHDTGEQFFGEGSRLTVL.